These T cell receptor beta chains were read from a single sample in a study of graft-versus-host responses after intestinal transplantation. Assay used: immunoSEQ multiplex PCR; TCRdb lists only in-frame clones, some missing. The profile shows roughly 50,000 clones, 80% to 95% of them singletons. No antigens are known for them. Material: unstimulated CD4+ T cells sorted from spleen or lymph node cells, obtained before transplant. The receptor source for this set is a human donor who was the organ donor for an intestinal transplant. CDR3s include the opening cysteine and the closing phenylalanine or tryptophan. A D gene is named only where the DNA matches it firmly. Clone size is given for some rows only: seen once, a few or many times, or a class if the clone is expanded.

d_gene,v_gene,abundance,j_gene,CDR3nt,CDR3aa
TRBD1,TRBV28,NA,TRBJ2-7,TGTGCCAGCAGTCCACTCCAGACAGGGTCCTACGAGCAGTACTTC,CASSPLQTGSYEQYF
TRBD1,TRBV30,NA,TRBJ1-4,TGTGCCTGGAGTGGAGGCAGGGGGAGTGAAAAACTGTTTTTT,CAWSGGRGSEKLFF
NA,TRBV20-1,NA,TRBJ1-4,TGCAGTGCCCCCTCGGGGGAAAAACTGTTTTTT,CSAPSGEKLFF
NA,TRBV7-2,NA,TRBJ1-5,TGTGCCAGCAGCTTAGCCCCATGGGCAGGGTGGGTTGAGCCCCAGCATTTT,CASSLAPWAGWVEPQHF
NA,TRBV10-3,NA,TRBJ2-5,TGTGCCATCAGTGAGTCGAGGGGACGATTCCAAGAGACCCAGTACTTC,CAISESRGRFQETQYF
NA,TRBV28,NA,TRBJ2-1,TGTGCCAGCAGTTTACCCCAGGGGCCCTACAATGAGCAGTTCTTC,CASSLPQGPYNEQFF
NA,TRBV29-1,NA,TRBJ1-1,TGCAGCGTTGATAGCCAGGGGCTGACCGGTATGAACACTGAAGCTTTCTTT,CSVDSQGLTGMNTEAFF
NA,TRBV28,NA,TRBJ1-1,TGTGCCAGCGGTCCGGTGACTGAAGCTTTCTTT,CASGPVTEAFF
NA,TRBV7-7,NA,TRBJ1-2,TGTGCCAGCAGCTTAAACGCAGGGTCGAGCTATGGCTACACCTTC,CASSLNAGSSYGYTF
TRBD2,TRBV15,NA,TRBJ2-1,TGTGCCACCAGCAGAGCCCCAGCGGGAGGGCCCTACAATGAGCAGTTCTTC,CATSRAPAGGPYNEQFF
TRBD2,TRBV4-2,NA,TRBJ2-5,TGTGCCAGCAGCCGGGATTATAGGAGAACTAGCGGGAGGGAGGAGACCCAGTACTTC,CASSRDYRRTSGREETQYF
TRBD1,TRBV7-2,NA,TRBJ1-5,TGTGCCAGCAGCTTAGCGGGGACAGGGGGTCAGCCCCAGCATTTT,CASSLAGTGGQPQHF
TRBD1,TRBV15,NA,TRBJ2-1,TGTGCCACCAGCAGAGATCTCCAGGGGGCGCTAGGGTTGGATGAGCAGTTCTTC,CATSRDLQGALGLDEQFF
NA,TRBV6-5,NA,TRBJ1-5,TGTGCCAGCAGTTACCCCCAGGGTAGCAATCAGCCCCAGCATTTT,CASSYPQGSNQPQHF
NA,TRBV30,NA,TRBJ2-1,TGTGCCTGGAAGTTCCTTTCCTACAATGAGCAGTTCTTC,CAWKFLSYNEQFF
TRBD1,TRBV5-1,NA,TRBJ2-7,TGCGCCAGCAGCTTGGCCGGGACAGGGGATGAGGAGCAGTACTTC,CASSLAGTGDEEQYF
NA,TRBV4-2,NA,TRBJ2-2,TGTGCCAGCAGCCTCAGAAATTTCGTACAGGGAGGCGGGGAGCTGTTTTTT,CASSLRNFVQGGGELFF
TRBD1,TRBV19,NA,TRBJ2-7,TGTGCCAGTAGCGGACAGGGAAGGACCTACGAGCAGTACTTC,CASSGQGRTYEQYF
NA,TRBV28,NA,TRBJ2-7,TGTGCCAGCGGGACAACCTACGAGCAGTACTTC,CASGTTYEQYF
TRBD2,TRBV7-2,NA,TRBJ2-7,TGTGCCAGCAGCCGGACTAGCGGGAGTTACGAGCAGTACTTC,CASSRTSGSYEQYF
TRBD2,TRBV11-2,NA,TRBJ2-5,TGTGCCAGCAGCTTAGCGGCGGGGGGGCAAGAGACCCAGTACTTC,CASSLAAGGQETQYF
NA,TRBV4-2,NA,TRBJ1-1,TGTGCCAGCAGCCAAGGGGACTGGATCACTGAAGCTTTCTTT,CASSQGDWITEAFF
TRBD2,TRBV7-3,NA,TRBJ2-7,TGTGCCAGCAGCTTAGGCGGGAGCGGGGAGCAGTACTTC,CASSLGGSGEQYF
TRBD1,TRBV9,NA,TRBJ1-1,TGTGCCAGCAGCGCCCGAGGGCAGGGGGACACTGAAGCTTTCTTT,CASSARGQGDTEAFF
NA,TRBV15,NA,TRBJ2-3,TGTGCCCCTTGTACAGATACGCAGTATTTT,CAPCTDTQYF
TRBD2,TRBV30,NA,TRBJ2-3,TGTGCCTGGAGTGTGGGTAGCGGGAACACAGATACGCAGTATTTT,CAWSVGSGNTDTQYF
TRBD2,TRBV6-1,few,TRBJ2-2,TGTGCCAGCATTCGAGCGGGAGGTGGGGAGCTGTTTTTT,CASIRAGGGELFF
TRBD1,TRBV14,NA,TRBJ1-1,TGTGCCAGCAGCCGCCGACAGGGGTGGGACACTGAAGCTTTCTTT,CASSRRQGWDTEAFF
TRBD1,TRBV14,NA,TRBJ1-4,TGTGCCAGCAGCCTGCACGGGACAGGGTATAATGAAAAACTGTTTTTT,CASSLHGTGYNEKLFF
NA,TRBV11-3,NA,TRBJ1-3,TGTGCCAGCAGCTCGGGCTTCGACTCTGGAAACACCATATATTTT,CASSSGFDSGNTIYF
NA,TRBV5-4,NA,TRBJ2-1,TGTGCCAGCAGCTCAGCCACACGGGAGTGGGACAATGAGCAGTTCTTC,CASSSATREWDNEQFF
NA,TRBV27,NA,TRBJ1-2,TGTGCCAGCAGACCCGGGACGGTCTCTTATGGCTACACCTTC,CASRPGTVSYGYTF
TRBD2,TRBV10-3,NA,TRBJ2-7,TGTGCCATCAACGACGGGAGGGGAGTCGAGCAGTACTTC,CAINDGRGVEQYF
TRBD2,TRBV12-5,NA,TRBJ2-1,TGTGCTAGTGGTTGGGGGAGGGCCTACAATGAGCAGTTCTTC,CASGWGRAYNEQFF
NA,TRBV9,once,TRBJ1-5,TGTGCCAGCAGCGTTGCAGGGACCAATCAGCCCCAGCATTTT,CASSVAGTNQPQHF
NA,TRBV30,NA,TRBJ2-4,TGTGCCTGGAGGCCGGGTCTAGCCAAAAACATTCAGTACTTC,CAWRPGLAKNIQYF
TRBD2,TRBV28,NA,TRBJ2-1,TGTGCCAGCAGTTTAATGGCGGGAGTCCCATATGAGCAGTTCTTC,CASSLMAGVPYEQFF
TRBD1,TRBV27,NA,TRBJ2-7,TGTGCCAGCAGTTCCCCTGTAGGGGGCGCTTCATCCTACGAGCAGTACTTC,CASSSPVGGASSYEQYF
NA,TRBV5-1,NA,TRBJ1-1,TGCGCCAGCAGCCCGGGACCGCTGAACACTGAAGCTTTCTTT,CASSPGPLNTEAFF
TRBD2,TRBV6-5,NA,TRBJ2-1,TGTGCCAGCAGTTACTCTAGCGGGATGGTCGCTGAGCAGTTCTTC,CASSYSSGMVAEQFF
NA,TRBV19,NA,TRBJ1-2,TGTGCCAGTAGTCCAGGGGTTGGAGCTAACTATGGCTACACCTTC,CASSPGVGANYGYTF
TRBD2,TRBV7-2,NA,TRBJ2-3,TGTGCCAGCAGCCCCGTGGGGGGGTCAGATACGCAGTATTTT,CASSPVGGSDTQYF
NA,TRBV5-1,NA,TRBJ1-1,TGCGCCAGCAGCTTGGGGGGCATGAACACTGAAGCTTTCTTT,CASSLGGMNTEAFF
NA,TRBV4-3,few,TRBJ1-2,TGCGCCAGCAGCCAAGCTGTTTGGGCGGACTATGGCTACACCTTC,CASSQAVWADYGYTF
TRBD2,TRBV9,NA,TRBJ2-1,TGTGCCAGCAGCTTTAGCGGGTCCCTCTACAATGAGCAGTTCTTC,CASSFSGSLYNEQFF